This T cell receptor beta chain comes out of a study of cytomegalovirus exposure and HLA in healthy donors. The study, taken as a whole, reports: When the data were analyzed later, several of the most significant clusters appeared to be linked to common viral pathogens. Immune exposure information available was restricted to CMV serostatus.

The germline V gene has CDR1 SNHLY and CDR2 FYNNEI. V gave up 6 bases and J gave up 0 bases; unmatched junction bases: 4. CDR3 length: 14 amino acids. The PCR made use of 60 Vbeta and 13 Jbeta primers. Produced via immunoSEQ multiplex PCR; TCRdb's table is partial and in-frame only. The table has a few hundred thousand clones, 83% seen once. To note about this clone: Its antigen is undetermined.

This chain joins TRBV2 and TRBJ1-1, with 7 bases aligning to TRBD1. Input material: PBMCs. This TCR came from a girl aged 5 to 17 in good health and CMV-seronegative. CDR3 region: CASREGTVNTEAFF. As DNA, the CDR3 is TGTGCCAGCAGGGAGGGGACAGTGAACACTGAAGCTTTCTTT. Looking up the rest from reference TRBV2 and TRBJ1-1 gives the full variable domain: EPEVTQTPSHQVTQMGQEVILRCVPISNHLYFYWYRQILGQKVEFLVSFYNNEISEKSEIFDDQFSVERPDGSNFTLKIRSTKLEDSAMYFCASREGTVNTEAFFGQGTRLTVV.